These 8 T cell receptor beta chains share one sample of origin, sequenced in a study of T cell changes during pregnancy in multiple sclerosis. Produced via immunoSEQ multiplex PCR; TCRdb's table is partial and in-frame only. Counted here are fewer than 95,000 clones, 85% to 95% occurring once; the ten biggest clones make up roughly 4%. This specimen consisted of peripheral blood, obtained in the first trimester of pregnancy. The receptors derive from a female donor with multiple sclerosis, enrolled in a pregnancy study.

This chain joins TRBV7-6 and TRBJ2-6; TRBD1 matches 7 bases. CDR1 SGHVS and CDR2 FNYEAQ come from the germline V gene. V shed 3 bases and J 2 bases; nucleotides not matched to a gene: 13. The CDR3 consists of 19 residues. This chain's CDR3 is CASSFRRDRLPAGANVLTF. DNA for the CDR3: TGTGCCAGCAGCTTCCGCCGGGACAGACTGCCGGCTGGGGCCAACGTCCTGACTTTC.

The chain recombines TRBV19 with TRBJ2-1; 7 nucleotides line up with TRBD2. This CDR3 spans 15 amino acids. The germline CDR1 and CDR2 sequences are LNHDA and SQIVND (reference sequence). J was trimmed by 4 bases and V by 1 base; bases with no gene match: 4. The CDR3 reads CASSIASGGYNEQFF. The CDR3 DNA follows: TGTGCCAGTAGTATAGCTTCCGGGGGGTACAATGAGCAGTTCTTC.

The chain has TRBV30 and TRBJ2-1, with a tentative D call TRBD2 (5 bases). V was clipped by 0 bases and J by 9 bases, with 12 bases between them. CDR1 is GTSNPN, CDR2 SVGIG, per germline (reference sequence). This CDR3 region has 13 residues. The chain's CDR3 is CAWSVRLAGEQFF. The CDR3 bases are TGTGCCTGGAGTGTTCGGCTAGCAGGTGAGCAGTTCTTC.

This chain connects TRBV6-1 to TRBJ2-5; 9 bases align to TRBD1. CDR3 size: 13 residues. V lost 9 bases to trimming and J lost 3 bases; unmatched junction nucleotides: 5. Germline loops: CDR1 MNHNS, CDR2 SASEGT. The CDR3 region has the DNA TGTGCCAGAAGGGGGACAGGGAAAGAGACCCAGTACTTC. Translating it yields CARRGTGKETQYF.

This clone was counted once. V gene TRBV5-1 combines with J gene TRBJ2-7, with TRBD2 matching 8 bases. This CDR3 is 14 amino acids long. V dropped 5 bases and J dropped 5; count of bases not matched to a gene: 9. The germline gives CDR1 SGHRS, CDR2 YFSETQ. The CDR3 reads CASSNSGVYNEQYF. In DNA form, the CDR3 reads TGCGCCAGCAGTAATAGCGGGGTATACAACGAGCAGTACTTC.

The rearrangement uses TRBV27 and TRBJ2-7; 10 nucleotides align to TRBD1. The junction had 4 bases not matched to a gene; V was cut back by 6 bases and J by 5 bases. CDR3 length equals 13 residues. Germline V lookup: CDR1 MNHEY, CDR2 SMNVEV (reference sequence). CDR3 sequence (DNA): TGTGCCAGCAGCTGGACAGGGGGTAACGAGCAGTACTTC. This codes for CASSWTGGNEQYF.

This sequence joins TRBV9 and TRBJ2-3, with TRBD2 identical over 7 bases. The trim removed 0 bases at V and 4 bases at J, leaving 8 bases unmatched. Germline assignment: CDR1 SGDLS and CDR2 YYNGEE. CDR3 size: 16 residues. The CDR3 protein is CASSVVGGGGPDTQYF. CDR3 nucleotide sequence: TGTGCCAGCAGCGTAGTGGGCGGGGGAGGTCCAGATACGCAGTATTTT. Complete variable domain (other parts from reference TRBV9 and TRBJ2-3): DSGVTQTPKHLITATGQRVTLRCSPRSGDLSVYWYQQSLDQGLQFLIQYYNGEERAKGNILERFSAQQFPDLHSELNLSSLELGDSALYFCASSVVGGGGPDTQYFGPGTRLTVL.

The gene calls are TRBV7-8 and TRBJ1-2; a possible D gene is TRBD1 (6 bases). Between the trimmed V and J ends, which lost 10 bases and 7 bases, there was a span of 19 bases. The length of the CDR3 is 13 residues. Germline V gives CDR1 SGHVS, CDR2 FQNEAQ. The CDR3 nucleotides read TGTGCCACAGGACAGTACCTCTCGACTGGCTACACCTTC. This encodes CATGQYLSTGYTF.